The clone carrying this T cell receptor (beta chain) was detected ten times or more. Its antigen remains unidentified. This record comes from a study of early T cells in non-severe SARS-CoV-2 infection. Study information: Unpaired chains resulted from sequencing bulk RNA of unsorted whole blood.

The CDR3 extends over 17 amino acids. The V and J ends lost 2 bases and 5 bases respectively, with 21 bases between them. Unique molecular identifier tags were affixed to discrete cDNA molecules. TCRdb reprocessed the 5' RACE reads with MiXCR, giving one entry per CDR3 protein. This table has fewer than 50,000 distinct CDR3 sequences, around 6% appearing once. Findings of the study overall: Using VDJdb, the matching emphasized anti-spike CD8 responses while missing private and CD4 specificities.

The chain links TRBV12-3 or TRBV12-4 to TRBJ1-1; TRBD1 might be the D (5 bases). The source material was whole blood. This sequence was found in an adult who was a healthcare worker with PCR-confirmed SARS-CoV-2 infection or an uninfected control (not recorded which). The CDR3 DNA is TGTGCCAGCAGTTTATCAGGGTGGAGAAATCGGGGGACTGAAGCTTTCTTT. Translated, it gives CASSLSGWRNRGTEAFF.